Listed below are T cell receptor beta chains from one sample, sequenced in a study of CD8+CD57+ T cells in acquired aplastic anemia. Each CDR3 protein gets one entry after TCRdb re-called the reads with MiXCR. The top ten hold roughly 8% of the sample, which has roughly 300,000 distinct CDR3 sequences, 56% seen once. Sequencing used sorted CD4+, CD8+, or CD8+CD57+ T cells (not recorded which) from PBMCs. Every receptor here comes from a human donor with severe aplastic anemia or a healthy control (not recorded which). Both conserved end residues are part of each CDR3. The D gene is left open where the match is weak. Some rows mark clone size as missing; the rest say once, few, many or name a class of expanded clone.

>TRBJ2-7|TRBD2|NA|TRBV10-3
TGTGCCATCAGTGAGCCGACGAAACTAGCGGGAGCAGCTTACGAGCAGTACTTC
CAISEPTKLAGAAYEQYF
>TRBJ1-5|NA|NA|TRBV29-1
TGCAGCGTTGTCGTGGGGGCTGATCAGCCCCAGCATTTT
CSVVVGADQPQHF
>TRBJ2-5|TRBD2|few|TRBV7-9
TGTGCCAGCAGCTCTAGACGGGGCGGGAGGGCCGGTGAGACCCAGTACTTC
CASSSRRGGRAGETQYF
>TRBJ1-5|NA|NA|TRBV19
TGTGCCAGCTCCTTCATAGATCAGCCCCAGCATTTT
CASSFIDQPQHF
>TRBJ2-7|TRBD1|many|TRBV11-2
TGTGCCAGCAGCTTTTCAGGGGGATACGAGCAGTACTTC
CASSFSGGYEQYF
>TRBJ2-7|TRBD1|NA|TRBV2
TGCGCCAGCAGCGCCCAGGGACAGGGAAACGAGCAGTACTTC
CASSAQGQGNEQYF
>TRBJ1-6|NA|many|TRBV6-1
TGTGCCAGCAGTCCCCCCGGTGGCAGGTTTAATTCACCCCTCCACTTT
CASSPPGGRFNSPLHF
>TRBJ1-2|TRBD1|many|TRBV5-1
TGCGCCAGCAGCTTGACGGAGGGGGCGCATCGCGGCTACACCTTC
CASSLTEGAHRGYTF
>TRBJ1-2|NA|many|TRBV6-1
TGTGCCAGCAGTGTCCAGGGTGGCGGCTACACCTTC
CASSVQGGGYTF
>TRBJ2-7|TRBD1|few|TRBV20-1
TGCAGTGCTGGACGACAGGGGTTCGAGCAGTACTTC
CSAGRQGFEQYF
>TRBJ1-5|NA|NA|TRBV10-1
TGCGCCAGCAGTGAGTCGGTTTCAGGGAATCAGCCCCAGCATTTT
CASSESVSGNQPQHF
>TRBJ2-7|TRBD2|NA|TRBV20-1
TGCAGTGCAACCCGGACTAGCGGCTACGAGCAGTACTTC
CSATRTSGYEQYF
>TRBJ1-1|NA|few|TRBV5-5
TGTGCCAGCAGCTTGGCCATAGGTATTAACACTGAAGCTTTCTTT
CASSLAIGINTEAFF
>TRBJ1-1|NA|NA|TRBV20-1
TGCAGTGCTAGAGCTTCAGGGAGGAACACTGAAGCTTTCTTT
CSARASGRNTEAFF
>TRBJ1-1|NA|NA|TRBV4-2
TGTGCCAGCAGCCAAGAAAGCCCGAAGAACACTGAAGCTTTCTTT
CASSQESPKNTEAFF
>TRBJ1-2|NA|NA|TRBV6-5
TGTGCCAGCAGCCGTTCACTCCAGGGTGGCTACACCTTC
CASSRSLQGGYTF
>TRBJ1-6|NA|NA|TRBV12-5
TGTGCTAGTGGTTTGGGCCTAGGGGGGGGGGCCTATAATTCACCCCTCCACTTT
CASGLGLGGGAYNSPLHF
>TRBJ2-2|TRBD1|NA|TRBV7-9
TGTGCCAGCAGCCTGGTGGGACAGCCGAACACCGGGGAGCTGTTTTTT
CASSLVGQPNTGELFF
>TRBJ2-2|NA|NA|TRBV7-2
TGTGCCAGCAGCTTCCAGAGCACCGGGGAGCTGTTTTTT
CASSFQSTGELFF
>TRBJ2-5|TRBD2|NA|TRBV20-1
TGCAGTCCGTGGGAGACTAGCGGAGAGGAACTCACGGAGACCCAGTACTTC
CSPWETSGEELTETQYF
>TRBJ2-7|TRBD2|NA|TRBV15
TGTGCCACCAGCAGAGATCTGGCTAGCGGGATACCATACGAGCAGTACTTC
CATSRDLASGIPYEQYF
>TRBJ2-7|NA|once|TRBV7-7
TGTGCTAGCAGCTCAGGGGACGGAGCCTACGAGCAGTACTTC
CASSSGDGAYEQYF
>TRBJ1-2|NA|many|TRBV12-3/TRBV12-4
TGTGCCAGCAAAAAAAGGGGAATCAACTATGGCTACACCTTC
CASKKRGINYGYTF
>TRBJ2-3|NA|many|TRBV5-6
TGTGCCAGCAGCGCCCTTAGACCAGTCACAGATACGCAGTATTTT
CASSALRPVTDTQYF
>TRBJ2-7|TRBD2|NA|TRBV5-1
TGCGCCAGCAGCTTGTCTGAAGGGACTAGCGGGAGAGAGCAGTACTTC
CASSLSEGTSGREQYF
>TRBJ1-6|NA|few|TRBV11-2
TGTGCCAGCAGCTTAGCGCCGAGAACCTATAATTCACCCCTCCACTTT
CASSLAPRTYNSPLHF
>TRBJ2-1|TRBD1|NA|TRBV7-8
TGTGCCAGCAGCCTTGTCAGGGGGCGCCAAGGGAATGAGCAGTTCTTC
CASSLVRGRQGNEQFF
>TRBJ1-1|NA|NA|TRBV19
TGTGCCCTTAGGGGGGTGAACACTGAAGCTTTCTTT
CALRGVNTEAFF
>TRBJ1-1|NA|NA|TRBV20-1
TGCAGTGCGACAGGAGGGAAGGCAACTGAAGCTTTCTTT
CSATGGKATEAFF